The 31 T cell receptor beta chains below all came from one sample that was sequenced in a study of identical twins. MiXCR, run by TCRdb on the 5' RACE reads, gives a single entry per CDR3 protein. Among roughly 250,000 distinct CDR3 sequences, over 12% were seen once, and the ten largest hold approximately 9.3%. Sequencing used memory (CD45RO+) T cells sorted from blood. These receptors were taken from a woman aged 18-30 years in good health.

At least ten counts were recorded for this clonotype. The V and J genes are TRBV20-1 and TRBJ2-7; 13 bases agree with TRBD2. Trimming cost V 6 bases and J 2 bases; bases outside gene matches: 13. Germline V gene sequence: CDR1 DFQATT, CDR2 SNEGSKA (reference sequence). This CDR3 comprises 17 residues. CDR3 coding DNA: TGCAGTGCCCCCACCGGGACTAGCGGGGTGGGGGCCTACGAGCAGTACTTC. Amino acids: CSAPTGTSGVGAYEQYF.

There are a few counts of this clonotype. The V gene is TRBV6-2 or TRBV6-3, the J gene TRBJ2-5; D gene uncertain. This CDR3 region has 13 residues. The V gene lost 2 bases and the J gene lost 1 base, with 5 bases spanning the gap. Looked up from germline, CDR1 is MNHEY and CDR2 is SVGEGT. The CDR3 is CASSYTAQETQYF. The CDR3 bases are TGTGCCAGCAGTTACACCGCCCAAGAGACCCAGTACTTC.

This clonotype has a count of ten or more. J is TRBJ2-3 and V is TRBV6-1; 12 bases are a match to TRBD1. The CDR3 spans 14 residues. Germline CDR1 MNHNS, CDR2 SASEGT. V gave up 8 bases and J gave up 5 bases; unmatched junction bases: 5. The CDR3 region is CASRDRGPVDTQYF. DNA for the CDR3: TGTGCCAGCCGGGACAGGGGGCCTGTAGATACGCAGTATTTT.

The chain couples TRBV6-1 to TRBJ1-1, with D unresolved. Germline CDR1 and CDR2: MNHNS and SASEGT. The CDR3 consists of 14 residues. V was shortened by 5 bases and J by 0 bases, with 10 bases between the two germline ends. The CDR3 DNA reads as TGTGCCAGCAGTACGAGTAACATGAACACTGAAGCTTTCTTT. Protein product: CASSTSNMNTEAFF.

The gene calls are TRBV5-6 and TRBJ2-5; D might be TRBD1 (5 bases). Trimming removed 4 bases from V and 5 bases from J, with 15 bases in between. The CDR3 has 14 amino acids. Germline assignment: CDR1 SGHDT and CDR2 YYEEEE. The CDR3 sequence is CASSGQQGRETQYF. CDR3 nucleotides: TGTGCCAGCAGCGGACAACAAGGCCGGGAGACCCAGTACTTC.

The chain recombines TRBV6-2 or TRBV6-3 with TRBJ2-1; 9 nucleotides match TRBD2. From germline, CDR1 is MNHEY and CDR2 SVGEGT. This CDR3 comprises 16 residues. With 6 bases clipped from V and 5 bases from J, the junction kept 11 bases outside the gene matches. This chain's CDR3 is CASRSVLAGFDNEQFF. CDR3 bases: TGTGCCAGCAGATCTGTTCTAGCGGGATTTGACAATGAGCAGTTCTTC.

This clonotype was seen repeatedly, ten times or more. CDR3 DNA: TGCGCCAGCAGCTTGGGCCCAGCGGGGGGGATCAAAAACATTCAGTACTTC. Amino acid sequence: CASSLGPAGGIKNIQYF. The rearrangement uses TRBV5-1 and TRBJ2-4, with 10 bases fitting TRBD2. There are 17 residues in the CDR3. Germline CDR1 is SGHRS and CDR2 is YFSETQ. V shed 0 bases, J shed 3 bases, and the junction held 6 bases outside the gene matches.

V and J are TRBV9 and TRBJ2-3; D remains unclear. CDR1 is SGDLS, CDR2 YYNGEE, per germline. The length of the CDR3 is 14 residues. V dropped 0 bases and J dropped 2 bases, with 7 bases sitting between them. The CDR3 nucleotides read TGTGCCAGCAGCGTAGGCCTGTTCACAGATACGCAGTATTTT. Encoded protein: CASSVGLFTDTQYF.

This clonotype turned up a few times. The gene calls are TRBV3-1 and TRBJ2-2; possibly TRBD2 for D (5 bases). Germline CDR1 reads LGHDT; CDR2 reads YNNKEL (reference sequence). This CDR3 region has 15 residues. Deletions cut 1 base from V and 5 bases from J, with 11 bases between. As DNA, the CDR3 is TGTGCCAGCAGCCAAGTGGGAGCCGGTACCGGGGAGCTGTTTTTT. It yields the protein CASSQVGAGTGELFF. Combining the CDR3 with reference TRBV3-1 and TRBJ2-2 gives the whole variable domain DTAVSQTPKYLVTQMGNDKSIKCEQNLGHDTMYWYKQDSKKFLKIMFSYNNKELIINETVPNRFSPKSPDKAHLNLHINSLELGDSAVYFCASSQVGAGTGELFFGEGSRLTVL.

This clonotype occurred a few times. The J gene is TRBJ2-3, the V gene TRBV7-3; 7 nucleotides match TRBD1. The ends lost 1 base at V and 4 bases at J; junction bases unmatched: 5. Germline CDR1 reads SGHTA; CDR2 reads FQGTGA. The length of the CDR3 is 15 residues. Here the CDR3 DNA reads TGTGCCAGCAGCTTAAGAGGGGGCCGGGCAGATACGCAGTATTTT. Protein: CASSLRGGRADTQYF. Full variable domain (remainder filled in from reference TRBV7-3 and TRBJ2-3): GAGVSQTPSNKVTEKGKYVELRCDPISGHTALYWYRQSLGQGPEFLIYFQGTGAADDSGLPNDRFFAVRPEGSVSTLKIQRTERGDSAVYLCASSLRGGRADTQYFGPGTRLTVL.

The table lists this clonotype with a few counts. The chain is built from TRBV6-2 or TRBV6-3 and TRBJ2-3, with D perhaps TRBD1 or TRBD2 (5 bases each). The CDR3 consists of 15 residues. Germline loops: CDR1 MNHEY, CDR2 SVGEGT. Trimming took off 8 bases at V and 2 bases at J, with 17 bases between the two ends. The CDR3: CASSKSRDHTDTQYF. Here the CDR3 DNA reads TGTGCCAGCTCCAAATCCCGGGACCACACAGATACGCAGTATTTT.

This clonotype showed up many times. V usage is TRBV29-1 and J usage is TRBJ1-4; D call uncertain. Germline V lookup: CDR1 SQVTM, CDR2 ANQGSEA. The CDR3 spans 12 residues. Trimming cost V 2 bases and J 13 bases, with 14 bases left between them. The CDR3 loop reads CSVETPDWLLFF. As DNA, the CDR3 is TGCAGCGTTGAAACTCCCGACTGGTTACTGTTTTTT.

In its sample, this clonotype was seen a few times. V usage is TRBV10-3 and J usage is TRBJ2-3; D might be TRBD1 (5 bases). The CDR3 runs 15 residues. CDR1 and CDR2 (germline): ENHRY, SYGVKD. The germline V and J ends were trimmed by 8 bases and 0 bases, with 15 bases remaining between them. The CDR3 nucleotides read TGTGCCATCCGTCTTGGGGCGGCTAGCACAGATACGCAGTATTTT. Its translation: CAIRLGAASTDTQYF.

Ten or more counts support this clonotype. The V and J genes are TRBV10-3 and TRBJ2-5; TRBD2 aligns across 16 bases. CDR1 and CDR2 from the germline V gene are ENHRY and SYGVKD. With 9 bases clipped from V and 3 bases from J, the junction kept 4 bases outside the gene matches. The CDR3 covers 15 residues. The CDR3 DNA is TGTGCCATAGCCGGGACTAGCGGGGGGGAAGAGACCCAGTACTTC. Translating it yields CAIAGTSGGEETQYF.

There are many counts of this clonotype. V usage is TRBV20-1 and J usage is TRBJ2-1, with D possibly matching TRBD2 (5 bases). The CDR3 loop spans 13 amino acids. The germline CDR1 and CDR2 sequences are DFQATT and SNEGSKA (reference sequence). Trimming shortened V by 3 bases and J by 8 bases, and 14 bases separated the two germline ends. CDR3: CSARTRVAHEQFF. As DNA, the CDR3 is TGCAGTGCTAGGACCCGAGTAGCGCATGAGCAGTTCTTC.

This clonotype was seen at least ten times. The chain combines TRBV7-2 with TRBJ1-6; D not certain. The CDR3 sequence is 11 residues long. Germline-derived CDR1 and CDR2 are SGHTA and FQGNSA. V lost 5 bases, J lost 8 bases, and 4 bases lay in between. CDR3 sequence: CASSGDSPLHF. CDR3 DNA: TGTGCCAGCAGCGGAGATTCACCCCTCCACTTT.

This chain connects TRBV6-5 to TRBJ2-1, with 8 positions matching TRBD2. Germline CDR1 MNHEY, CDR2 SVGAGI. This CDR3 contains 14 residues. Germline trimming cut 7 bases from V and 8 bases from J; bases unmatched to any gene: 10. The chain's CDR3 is CASITGTSGDEQFF. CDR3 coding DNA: TGTGCCAGCATTACCGGGACTAGTGGGGATGAGCAGTTCTTC.

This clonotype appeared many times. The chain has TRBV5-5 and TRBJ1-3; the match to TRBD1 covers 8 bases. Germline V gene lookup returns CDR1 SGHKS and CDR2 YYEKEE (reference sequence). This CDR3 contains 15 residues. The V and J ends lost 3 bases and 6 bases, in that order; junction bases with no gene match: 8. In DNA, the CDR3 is TGTGCCAGCAGCTGGACAGGGCCTAGAGAAAACACCATATATTTT. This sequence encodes CASSWTGPRENTIYF.

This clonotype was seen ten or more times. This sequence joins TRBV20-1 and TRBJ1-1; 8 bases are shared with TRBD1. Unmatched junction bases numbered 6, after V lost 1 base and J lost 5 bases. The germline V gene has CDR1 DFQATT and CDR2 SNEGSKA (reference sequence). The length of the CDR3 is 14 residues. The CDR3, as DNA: TGCAGTGCTAGAGCCCGGACAGGGTGGACTGAAGCTTTCTTT. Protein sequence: CSARARTGWTEAFF.

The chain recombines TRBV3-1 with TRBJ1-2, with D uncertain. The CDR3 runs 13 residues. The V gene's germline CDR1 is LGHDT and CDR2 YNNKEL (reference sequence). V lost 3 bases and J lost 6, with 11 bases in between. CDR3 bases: TGTGCCAGCAGCCATGACATCGAACATGGCTACACCTTC. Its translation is CASSHDIEHGYTF.

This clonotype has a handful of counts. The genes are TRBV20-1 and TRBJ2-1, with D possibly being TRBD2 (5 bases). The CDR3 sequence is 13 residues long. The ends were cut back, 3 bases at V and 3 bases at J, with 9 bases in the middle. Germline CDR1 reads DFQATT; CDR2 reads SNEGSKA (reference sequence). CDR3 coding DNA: TGCAGTGCTAGCGATGACTACTACAATGAGCAGTTCTTC. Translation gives CSASDDYYNEQFF.

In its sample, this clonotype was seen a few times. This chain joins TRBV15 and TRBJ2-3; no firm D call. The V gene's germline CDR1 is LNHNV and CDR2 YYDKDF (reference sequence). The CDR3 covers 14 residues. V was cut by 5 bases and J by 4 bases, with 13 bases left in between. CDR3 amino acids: CATSLRPQPDTQYF. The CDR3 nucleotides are TGTGCCACCAGCCTACGTCCCCAACCAGATACGCAGTATTTT.

CDR3: CASSDGQGAVQPQHF. CDR3 nucleotide sequence: TGTGCCAGCAGTGATGGCCAGGGGGCGGTTCAGCCCCAGCATTTT. The chain is built from TRBV6-1 and TRBJ1-5, with 8 positions matching TRBD1. Germline V gives CDR1 MNHNS, CDR2 SASEGT. Trimming at V came to 3 bases and at J to 6 bases, leaving 7 bases not matched to a gene. This CDR3 is built from 15 residues.

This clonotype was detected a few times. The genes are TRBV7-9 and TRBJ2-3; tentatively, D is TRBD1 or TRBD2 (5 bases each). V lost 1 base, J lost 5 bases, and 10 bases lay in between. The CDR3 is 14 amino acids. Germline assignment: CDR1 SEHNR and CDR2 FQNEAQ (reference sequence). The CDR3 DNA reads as TGTGCCAGCAGCTTAGGAGGGGCCATAGATACGCAGTATTTT. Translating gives CASSLGGAIDTQYF. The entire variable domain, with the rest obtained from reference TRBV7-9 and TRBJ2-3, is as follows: DTGVSQNPRHKITKRGQNVTFRCDPISEHNRLYWYRQTLGQGPEFLTYFQNEAQLEKSRLLSDRFSAERPKGSFSTLEIQRTEQGDSAMYLCASSLGGAIDTQYFGPGTRLTVL.

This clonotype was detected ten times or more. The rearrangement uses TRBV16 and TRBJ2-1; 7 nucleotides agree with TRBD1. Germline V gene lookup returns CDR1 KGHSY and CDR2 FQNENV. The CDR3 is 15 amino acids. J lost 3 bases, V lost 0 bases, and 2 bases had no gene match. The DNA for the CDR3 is TGTGCCAGCAGCCAATCACAGGGGAGCTACAATGAGCAGTTCTTC. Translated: CASSQSQGSYNEQFF.

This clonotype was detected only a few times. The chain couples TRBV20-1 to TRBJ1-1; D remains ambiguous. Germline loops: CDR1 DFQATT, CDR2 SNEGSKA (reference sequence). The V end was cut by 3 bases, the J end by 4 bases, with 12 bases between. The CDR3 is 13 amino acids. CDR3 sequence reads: CSASRRWGTEAFF. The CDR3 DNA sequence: TGCAGTGCTAGTAGACGGTGGGGCACTGAAGCTTTCTTT.

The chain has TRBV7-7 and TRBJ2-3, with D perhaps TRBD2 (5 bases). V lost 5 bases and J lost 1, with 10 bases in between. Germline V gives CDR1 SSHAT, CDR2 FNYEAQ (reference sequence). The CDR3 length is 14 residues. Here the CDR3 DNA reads TGTGCCAGCAGCCAAACTAGGGGCACAGATACGCAGTATTTT. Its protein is CASSQTRGTDTQYF.

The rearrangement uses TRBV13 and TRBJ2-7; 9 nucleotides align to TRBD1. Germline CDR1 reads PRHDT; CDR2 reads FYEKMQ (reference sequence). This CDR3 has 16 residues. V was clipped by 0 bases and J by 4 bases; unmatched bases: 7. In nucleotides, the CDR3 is TGTGCCAGCAGCTTAGGATCCGGGACAGGGAAGTACGAGCAGTACTTC. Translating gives CASSLGSGTGKYEQYF.

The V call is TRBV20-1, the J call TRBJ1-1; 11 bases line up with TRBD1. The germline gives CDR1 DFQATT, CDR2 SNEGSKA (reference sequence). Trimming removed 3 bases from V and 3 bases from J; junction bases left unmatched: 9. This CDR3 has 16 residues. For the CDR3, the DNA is TGCAGTGCTAGTGGACAGGGGGCGTTTAAGGACACTGAAGCTTTCTTT. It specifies CSASGQGAFKDTEAFF.

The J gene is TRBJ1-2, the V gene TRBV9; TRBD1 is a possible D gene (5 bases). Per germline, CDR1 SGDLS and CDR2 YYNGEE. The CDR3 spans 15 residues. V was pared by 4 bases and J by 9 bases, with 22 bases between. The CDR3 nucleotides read TGTGCCAGCAGCCCTCAGGGAGGCCTTGGATTTAGCTACACCTTC. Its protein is CASSPQGGLGFSYTF.

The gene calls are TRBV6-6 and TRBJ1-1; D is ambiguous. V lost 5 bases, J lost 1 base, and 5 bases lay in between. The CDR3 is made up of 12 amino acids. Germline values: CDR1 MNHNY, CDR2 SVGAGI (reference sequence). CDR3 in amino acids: CASSIGNTEAFF. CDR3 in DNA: TGTGCCAGCAGTATCGGGAACACTGAAGCTTTCTTT.